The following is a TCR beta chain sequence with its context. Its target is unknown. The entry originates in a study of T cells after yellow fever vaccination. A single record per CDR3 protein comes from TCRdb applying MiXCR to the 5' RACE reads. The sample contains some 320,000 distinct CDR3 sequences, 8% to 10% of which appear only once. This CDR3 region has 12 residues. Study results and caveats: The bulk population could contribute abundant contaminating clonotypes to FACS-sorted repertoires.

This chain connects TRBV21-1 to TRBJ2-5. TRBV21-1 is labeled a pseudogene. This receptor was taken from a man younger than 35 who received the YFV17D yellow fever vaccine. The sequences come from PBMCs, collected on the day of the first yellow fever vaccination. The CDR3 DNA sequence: TGTGCCAGCAGCAATGTGGAAGAGACCCAGTACTTC. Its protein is CASSNVEETQYF.